This entry features one TCR beta chain sequence. The data stem from a study of T cell responses to AZD1222 COVID-19 vaccine. Pooled samples include second doses given at about 4 or 12 weeks. This CDR3 spans 14 amino acids. Germline loops: CDR1 SGHTS, CDR2 YDEGEE. V was trimmed by 0 bases and J by 1 base, leaving 7 bases between them. Measured with immunoSEQ multiplex PCR; TCRdb has only the in-frame clones, and not every one. This table holds roughly 200,000 clones, roughly nine tenths found once. This rearrangement joins TRBV5-8 to TRBJ1-1; D remains ambiguous. This clonotype was obtained from an adult who received the AZD1222 COVID-19 vaccine. The sequenced sample was peripheral blood, obtained 28 days after the second AZD1222 dose. As DNA, the CDR3 is TGTGCCAGCAGCTTGGGACACCAGAACACTGAAGCTTTCTTT. This gives the protein CASSLGHQNTEAFF.